This entry features one T cell receptor beta chain sequence. Assay used: immunoSEQ multiplex PCR; TCRdb lists only in-frame clones, some missing. The sample includes about 120,000 clones, about 82% seen only once; the top ten take 2% to 3%. This entry is derived from a study of PD-L1 blockade in urothelial cancer. The time point here: peripheral blood 6 weeks after treatment start. The cohort comprised individuals with locally advanced or metastatic urothelial carcinoma. Pretreatment sampling and on-treatment sampling together yielded between 1 and 8 samples for each patient. The CDR3 has 20 amino acids. Per germline, CDR1 LNHNV and CDR2 YYDKDF (reference sequence). The V segment lost 0 bases and the J segment 3 bases; nucleotides outside the gene matches: 16.

The receptor's source is a man aged 50 to 59 with urothelial cancer. The specimen comprised PBMCs, sampled around atezolizumab (anti-PD-L1) treatment. The genes are TRBV15 and TRBJ2-4; 8 bases are a match to TRBD2. CDR3 DNA: TGTGCCACCAGCAGAGATCGCCCGGGGGGGAGCCCTGTATTCAAAAACATTCAGTACTTC. It encodes CATSRDRPGGSPVFKNIQYF.